The rows below give T cell receptor beta chains drawn from one sample of a study of blood T cells in healthy people across ages. TCRdb re-analysed the 5' RACE reads in MiXCR, keeping a single row per CDR3 protein. Counted here are some 320,000 distinct CDR3 sequences, around 29% occurring once; the ten biggest clones make up 29%. The sequenced material came from blood. The receptors derive from a woman aged 65 to 85 in good health. Each CDR3 is given with its conserved first and last residue. The D gene is left open where the match is weak. The listing skips clone size in some rows; elsewhere it reads once, few, many or a size class.

>TRBV7-3|NA|TRBJ2-3|TRBD2
TGTGCCAGCAGCTTAAGGACGGTCAGCGGGGGCACAGATACGCAGTATTTT
CASSLRTVSGGTDTQYF
>TRBV18|NA|TRBJ2-4|TRBD2
TGTGCCAGCTCACCGGGGACTAGCGGGACAGTCCAGTACTTC
CASSPGTSGTVQYF
>TRBV29-1|few|TRBJ2-3|NA
TGCAGCGTTGAATTCCTAGATACGCAGTATTTT
CSVEFLDTQYF
>TRBV29-1|once|TRBJ2-7|NA
TGCAGCGTTTACCGGGACTACGAGCAGTACTTC
CSVYRDYEQYF
>TRBV28|NA|TRBJ2-3|NA
TGTGCCAGCAGTTTGTTCGGGGGCTGGGAGACCCAGTACTTT
CASSLFGGWETQYF
>TRBV5-1|NA|TRBJ2-7|TRBD2
TGCGCCAGCAGCTTAGCGGGAGGGCCGAACGAGCAGTACTTC
CASSLAGGPNEQYF
>TRBV7-2|NA|TRBJ2-5|TRBD2
TGTGCCAGCAGCCAGGGACTAGCGGGAACGCAAGAGACCCAGTACTTC
CASSQGLAGTQETQYF
>TRBV20-1|NA|TRBJ2-7|NA
TGCAGTGCTAGAGGGGGCTCAGGGAGGTTGCACGAGCAGTACTTC
CSARGGSGRLHEQYF
>TRBV10-3|NA|TRBJ1-2|NA
TGTGCCATCAGTGAGGGACAGACACTTTTCTATGGCTACACCTTC
CAISEGQTLFYGYTF
>TRBV6-2/TRBV6-3|few|TRBJ1-5|TRBD1
TGTGCCAGCAGTCCGACAGGGGCCGCCCGGAATCAGCCCCAGCATTTT
CASSPTGAARNQPQHF
>TRBV18|few|TRBJ2-4|TRBD1
TGTGCCAGCTCACAAGGACAGGGAGCCAAAAACATTCAGTACTTC
CASSQGQGAKNIQYF
>TRBV4-1|few|TRBJ2-5|NA
TGCGCCAGCAGCGAAGTAGGCGGCGGGGTAGGACAAGAGACCCAGTACTTC
CASSEVGGGVGQETQYF
>TRBV28|NA|TRBJ2-2|TRBD2
TGTGCCAGCAGCTCCGGGACTAGCGGCACCGGGGAGCTGTTTTTT
CASSSGTSGTGELFF
>TRBV28|NA|TRBJ2-1|TRBD2
TGTGCCAGCAGTTCACCGGGACTAGCATTCAATGAGCAGTTCTTC
CASSSPGLAFNEQFF
>TRBV10-1|NA|TRBJ1-4|NA
TGCGCCTGCACTATCCGCCAATTGGGGGAAAAACTGTTTTTT
CACTIRQLGEKLFF
>TRBV27|NA|TRBJ2-1|NA
TGTGCCAGCAACCGAGGAACCGGGACGGGTTTAAGGAATGAGCAGTTCTTC
CASNRGTGTGLRNEQFF
>TRBV20-1|few|TRBJ1-6|TRBD1
TGCAGTGCTGGGACAGGGTTACAGTCACCCCTCCACTTT
CSAGTGLQSPLHF
>TRBV3-1|few|TRBJ2-3|NA
TGTGCCAGCAGCCAATTTCCCAAAGTCACAGATACGCAGTATTTT
CASSQFPKVTDTQYF
>TRBV20-1|few|TRBJ2-1|NA
TGCAGTGCTGACGACAATGGTCGTCTCTTCTTC
CSADDNGRLFF
>TRBV20-1|NA|TRBJ1-1|NA
TGCAGTGTCGAGAACACTGAAGCTTTCTTT
CSVENTEAFF
>TRBV7-8|NA|TRBJ1-2|NA
TGTGCCAGCAGCTTGGGGGGGCCAGGGGGCTACACCTTC
CASSLGGPGGYTF
>TRBV27|NA|TRBJ2-5|TRBD2
TGTGCCAGCAGTTTTAGCGGGAACGAAGAGACCCAGTACTTC
CASSFSGNEETQYF
>TRBV5-1|NA|TRBJ2-1|TRBD1
TGCGCCAGCAGCACCGACAGGGGGCTAAAGAAGTTCTTC
CASSTDRGLKKFF
>TRBV7-6|few|TRBJ2-5|TRBD2
TGTGCCAGCAGATACGGAGCGGGATTCAACCAAGAGACCCAGTACTTC
CASRYGAGFNQETQYF
>TRBV18|NA|TRBJ2-1|TRBD1
TGTGCCAGCTCACCACGGCAGGGGGCAGGTAATGAGCAGTTCTTC
CASSPRQGAGNEQFF